This T cell receptor beta chain was sequenced in a study of T cell repertoires in cytomegalovirus infection. Study details: Indications came from public TCR beta signatures; they pointed to CMV infection and to a matching HLA type.

Study observations and caveats: Identification of carriers of CMV plus the relevant HLA was achieved through cumulative public TCR beta family frequency.

A single record per CDR3 protein comes from TCRdb applying MiXCR to the reads. This sample has some 110,000 distinct CDR3 sequences, with around 9.1% found just once. V dropped 3 bases and J dropped 6 bases, with 9 bases sitting between them. This CDR3 comprises 12 residues. This clonotype was seen at least ten times. What it binds is not known. The sample was PBMCs, sequenced either directly or after in vitro stimulation (not recorded which). The rearrangement uses TRBV12-3 or TRBV12-4 and TRBJ2-7; D gene uncertain. The receptor comes from a human donor in good health (CMV status not recorded). Some clones in this sample may be carry-over from other donors' samples. For the CDR3, the DNA is TGTGCCAGCAGTTTGGGCTGGAGCGAGCAGTACTTC. The encoded protein is CASSLGWSEQYF.